The 5 T cell receptor beta chains reported below all come from one sample, sequenced in a study of identical twins. TCRdb redid the calling of the 5' RACE reads with MiXCR, one entry per CDR3 protein. This table holds 500,000 to 550,000 distinct CDR3 sequences, approximately 22% found once. The same specimen was also included in a second study, on T cells expressing NK-cell markers.

Sequenced input: CD4+ T cells sorted from blood. The receptors come from a woman aged 18-29 years in good health.

The chain couples TRBV29-1 to TRBJ1-2; 10 nucleotides agree with TRBD1. V trimming: 4 bases; J trimming: 6 bases; junction bases outside the gene matches: 11. The V gene's germline CDR1 is SQVTM and CDR2 ANQGSEA. The CDR3 consists of 15 residues. In DNA, the CDR3 is TGCAGCGTTGGCCGGGGGACAGGGGTTTCGGATGGCTACACCTTC. The encoded protein is CSVGRGTGVSDGYTF.

The chain links TRBV7-6 to TRBJ2-7, with D tentatively TRBD1 (7 bases). CDR3 length: 15 residues. Germline V gene data show CDR1 as SGHVS and CDR2 as FNYEAQ. V shed 2 bases and J shed 5 bases, with 16 bases lying between them. The CDR3 DNA reads TGTGCCAGCAGCTTACGACAGGGAGGCATCAACGAGCAGTACTTC. Residues: CASSLRQGGINEQYF.

The chain employs TRBV9 and TRBJ2-2, with 9 bases aligning to TRBD1. The germline V gene encodes CDR1 SGDLS and CDR2 YYNGEE. This CDR3 comprises 15 residues. The junction had 6 bases not matched to a gene; V was cut back by 5 bases and J by 4 bases. In DNA, the CDR3 is TGTGCCAGCAGTTATACAGGGGGCCGCACCGGGGAGCTGTTTTTT. Translation: CASSYTGGRTGELFF.

The chain carries TRBV9 and TRBJ1-4; D is unclear. The CDR3 has 20 residues. Trimming shortened V by 3 bases and J by 0 bases, and 24 bases separated the two germline ends. Per the germline V gene, CDR1 is SGDLS and CDR2 is YYNGEE. CDR3 sequence: CASSEGPSINSIATNEKLFF. CDR3 nucleotide sequence: TGTGCCAGCAGCGAGGGCCCCTCGATAAACTCGATTGCAACTAATGAAAAACTGTTTTTT.

This clonotype was detected a few times. The chain uses TRBV10-1 and TRBJ2-1; 11 nucleotides line up with TRBD1. V shed 8 bases and J 6 bases; nucleotides not matched to a gene: 9. Germline V gene data show CDR1 as WNHNN and CDR2 as SYGVQD (reference sequence). CDR3 length equals 15 residues. CDR3 amino acids: CASATGQGAPNEQFF. The CDR3 region has the DNA TGCGCCAGCGCGACCGGACAGGGGGCGCCCAATGAGCAGTTCTTC.